These 11 T cell receptor beta chains originate from one sample sequenced in a study of T-cell reconstitution after alpha-beta-depleted transplantation in children. TCRbeta library construction was performed incorporating unique molecular identifiers. TCRdb itself ran the PCR reads through MiXCR, one entry per CDR3 protein. The sample shows about 500,000 distinct CDR3 sequences, approximately 29% of them seen only once. The starting material was PBMCs from the stem cell graft donor, obtained from the stem cell graft. Every receptor here comes from a human donor who donated a stem cell graft to a child with aplastic anemia.

The DNA for the CDR3 is TGCAGCGTTTGGGGAGTCCAAGGGAGTAACTATGGCTACACCTTC. Translation gives CSVWGVQGSNYGYTF. The chain joins TRBV29-1 to TRBJ1-2; D remains unclear. This CDR3 spans 15 amino acids. Trimming took 5 bases from V and 1 from J, leaving 17 bases between them. Germline V gives CDR1 SQVTM, CDR2 ANQGSEA.

The chain couples TRBV12-3 or TRBV12-4 to TRBJ2-5, with 7 positions matching TRBD2. The V gene end was trimmed by 8 bases and the J gene end by 0 bases; junction bases not matched to a gene: 21. The CDR3 runs to 19 residues. The CDR3 region is CASADTLGIAGAYQETQYF. In DNA form, the CDR3 reads TGTGCCAGCGCTGATACCCTGGGGATTGCGGGAGCGTACCAAGAGACCCAGTACTTC.

The V and J genes are TRBV7-2 and TRBJ1-5; D may be TRBD1 (5 bases). Trimming cost V 2 bases and J 6 bases, with 14 bases left between them. Per the germline V gene, CDR1 is SGHTA and CDR2 is FQGNSA. CDR3 length: 15 amino acids. CDR3 nucleotide sequence: TGTGCCAGCAGCTTATGGGACGGGGGGAGTCAGCCCCAGCATTTT. Its translation is CASSLWDGGSQPQHF.

This chain links TRBV7-8 with TRBJ2-5; tentatively, D is TRBD2 (5 bases). With 8 bases removed from V and 5 bases from J, the gap between germline ends came to 15 bases. Germline V gene lookup returns CDR1 SGHVS and CDR2 FQNEAQ. This CDR3 region has 13 residues. CDR3 protein: CASGEGLAETQYF. The CDR3 bases are TGTGCCAGCGGCGAGGGTCTGGCGGAGACCCAGTACTTC.

This chain connects TRBV27 to TRBJ2-5; 12 bases line up with TRBD2. The junction had 8 bases not matched to a gene; V was cut back by 1 base and J by 5 bases. The germline gives CDR1 MNHEY, CDR2 SMNVEV (reference sequence). The CDR3 totals 17 residues. The chain's CDR3 is CASSLWGLAGGSETQYF. The CDR3 nucleotides read TGTGCCAGCAGTTTATGGGGTCTAGCGGGAGGGTCGGAGACCCAGTACTTC.

The V call is TRBV20-1, the J call TRBJ2-2; the match to TRBD2 covers 12 bases. The V gene end was trimmed by 0 bases and the J gene end by 1 base; junction bases not matched to a gene: 6. Per germline, CDR1 DFQATT and CDR2 SNEGSKA (reference sequence). The CDR3 has 18 amino acids. CDR3 residues: CSARDGTGLAGNTGELFF. CDR3 DNA sequence: TGCAGTGCTAGAGATGGGACGGGACTAGCGGGGAACACCGGGGAGCTGTTTTTT.

This clonotype was seen only a few times. The chain uses TRBV4-3 and TRBJ1-5; tentative D call: TRBD1 (6 bases). Trimming removed 1 base at V and 3 bases at J, with 16 bases between. CDR1 and CDR2 from the germline V gene are LGHNA and YSLEER. CDR3 size: 17 residues. The CDR3: CASSQGLGGRDNQPQHF. CDR3 in DNA: TGCGCCAGCAGCCAAGGGCTGGGGGGGCGCGACAATCAGCCCCAGCATTTT.

The V call is TRBV4-3, the J call TRBJ2-3; 13 bases agree with TRBD2. Trimming at V came to 1 base and at J to 6 bases, leaving 16 bases not matched to a gene. The CDR3 has 20 amino acids. CDR1 LGHNA and CDR2 YSLEER come from the germline V gene. The CDR3 sequence is CASSQGTSGRRGTHRDTQYF. Here the CDR3 DNA reads TGCGCCAGCAGCCAAGGGACTAGCGGGAGAAGGGGAACACATAGGGATACGCAGTATTTT.

J is TRBJ2-1 and V is TRBV5-1, with 7 bases identical to TRBD2. CDR1 is SGHRS and CDR2 is YFSETQ in the germline V gene. After removal of 0 bases from V and 3 bases from J, the junction contained 6 bases not matched to a gene. This CDR3 has 16 residues. The CDR3 DNA sequence: TGCGCCAGCAGCTTGGGGGCTAGCGGAGTCTACAATGAGCAGTTCTTC. Protein: CASSLGASGVYNEQFF.

The V and J genes are TRBV19 and TRBJ2-1; D is possibly TRBD2 (7 bases). Trimming stripped 7 bases from V and 3 bases from J, with 28 bases between. CDR1 is LNHDA, CDR2 SQIVND, per germline (reference sequence). The CDR3 contains 19 residues. This CDR3 reads CASTPWRGGGGPGYNEQFF. The CDR3 region has the DNA TGTGCCAGTACTCCTTGGAGGGGGGGCGGCGGGCCAGGCTACAATGAGCAGTTCTTC.

This clonotype appeared a single time. The V and J genes are TRBV20-1 and TRBJ2-2; D unclear. CDR3 length equals 12 residues. Trimming took off 6 bases at V and 4 bases at J, with 9 bases between the two ends. Germline CDR1 reads DFQATT; CDR2 reads SNEGSKA (reference sequence). DNA of the CDR3: TGCAGTGCAGCAGCTACCACCGGGGAGCTGTTTTTT. This encodes CSAAATTGELFF.